Listed below are T cell receptor beta chains from one sample, sequenced in a study of blood T cell repertoires in COVID-19. Clones were sequenced by immunoSEQ multiplex PCR, and TCRdb holds only the in-frame ones, with some missing. Among around 220,000 clones, roughly 88% were seen once, and the ten largest hold about 14%. The sample taken for sequencing was PBMCs or T cells enriched from blood (not recorded which). The receptors shown here come from a woman between 45 and 65 years old with acute COVID-19. The CDR3 runs from the conserved cysteine through the conserved F or W. The order of the fields is J gene, V gene, clone size, D gene, CDR3 DNA, CDR3 protein. The D gene is left open where the match is weak. Part of the rows lack a size; the others show once, few, many or a class for expanded clones.

j_call: TRBJ2-7
v_call: TRBV5-1
clone_size: .
d_call: TRBD2
cdr3_nt: TGCGCCAGCAGTCAATTAGCGGGAGTATCTTACGAGCAGTACTTC
cdr3_aa: CASSQLAGVSYEQYF

j_call: TRBJ2-1
v_call: TRBV28
clone_size: .
d_call: TRBD2
cdr3_nt: TGTGCCAGCAGTCCCCGAAGTAGCGGGGCCTACAATGAGCAGTTCTTC
cdr3_aa: CASSPRSSGAYNEQFF

j_call: TRBJ2-1
v_call: TRBV5-1
clone_size: .
d_call: .
cdr3_nt: TGCGCCAGCAGCTTGGGGGACTCCTCGTACGAGCAGTTCTTC
cdr3_aa: CASSLGDSSYEQFF

j_call: TRBJ2-1
v_call: TRBV19
clone_size: once
d_call: TRBD2
cdr3_nt: TGTGCCAGTACCGGACTAGCGGGAGGGCCCATCCCGCAGTTCTTC
cdr3_aa: CASTGLAGGPIPQFF

j_call: TRBJ2-1
v_call: TRBV5-1
clone_size: .
d_call: .
cdr3_nt: TGCGCCAGCAGCTTGAACCCTAACAATGAGCAGTTCTTC
cdr3_aa: CASSLNPNNEQFF

j_call: TRBJ1-1
v_call: TRBV2
clone_size: once
d_call: .
cdr3_nt: TGTGCCAGCAGCCCCGCGGGGGGGGCCACTGAAGCTTTCTTT
cdr3_aa: CASSPAGGATEAFF

j_call: TRBJ2-4
v_call: TRBV7-9
clone_size: .
d_call: TRBD1
cdr3_nt: TGTGCCAGCAGCCTAAGGACAGGGTCAGCCAAAAACATTCAGTACTTC
cdr3_aa: CASSLRTGSAKNIQYF

j_call: TRBJ2-3
v_call: TRBV28
clone_size: .
d_call: .
cdr3_nt: TGTGCCAGCAGCCGGGTCTACGGGACAGATACGCAGTATTTT
cdr3_aa: CASSRVYGTDTQYF

j_call: TRBJ2-7
v_call: TRBV6-5
clone_size: .
d_call: .
cdr3_nt: TGTGCCACGGCTCCCGGGATTTACGAGCAGTACTTC
cdr3_aa: CATAPGIYEQYF

j_call: TRBJ2-3
v_call: TRBV5-1
clone_size: .
d_call: TRBD2
cdr3_nt: TGCGCCAGCACAAAACTAGCGGGGAACACAGATACGCAGTATTTT
cdr3_aa: CASTKLAGNTDTQYF

j_call: TRBJ1-6
v_call: TRBV6-5
clone_size: .
d_call: TRBD1
cdr3_nt: TGTGCCAGCAGTTACGGTGGGACAGAAAATTCACCCCTCCACTTT
cdr3_aa: CASSYGGTENSPLHF

j_call: TRBJ1-1
v_call: TRBV3-1/TRBV3-2
clone_size: .
d_call: TRBD1
cdr3_nt: TGTGCCAGCAGCCAGGGTACAGGGGTAGGGACTGAAGCTTTCTTT
cdr3_aa: CASSQGTGVGTEAFF

j_call: TRBJ2-5
v_call: TRBV7-8
clone_size: .
d_call: .
cdr3_nt: TGTGCCAGCAGCCCAGAAAAGCTAGCCTCCGAGACCCAGTACTTC
cdr3_aa: CASSPEKLASETQYF

j_call: TRBJ1-6
v_call: TRBV19
clone_size: .
d_call: .
cdr3_nt: TGTGCCAGTAGTCCCCGGGACCGGGGGGCTTCACCCCTCCACTTT
cdr3_aa: CASSPRDRGASPLHF

j_call: TRBJ2-5
v_call: TRBV7-2
clone_size: .
d_call: TRBD2
cdr3_nt: TGTGCCAGCAGCTGGACTAGCGGGAGAGGAGAGACCCAGTACTTC
cdr3_aa: CASSWTSGRGETQYF

j_call: TRBJ2-6
v_call: TRBV28
clone_size: .
d_call: TRBD2
cdr3_nt: TGTGCCAGCAGTTCATCCCGGGGGGCTGGGGCCAACGTCCTGACTTTC
cdr3_aa: CASSSSRGAGANVLTF

j_call: TRBJ2-3
v_call: TRBV5-1
clone_size: .
d_call: .
cdr3_nt: TGCGCCAGCAGTGGGTTGGGGGGAGTTGTTGTCACAGATACGCAGTATTTT
cdr3_aa: CASSGLGGVVVTDTQYF

j_call: TRBJ2-2
v_call: TRBV5-6
clone_size: .
d_call: .
cdr3_nt: TGTGCCAGCAGCTTGGCTCTGGGGGCGATCGCCGGGGAGCTGTTTTTT
cdr3_aa: CASSLALGAIAGELFF